Presented here are 28 T cell receptor beta chains from one specimen sequenced in a study of Ad26.COV2.S vaccination and SARS-CoV-2 variants. Sequenced by immunoSEQ multiplex PCR; TCRdb stores in-frame clones only, minus some. The sample lists more than 300,000 clones, 75% to 90% occurring once. Described treatment: roughly 19 received Ad26.COV2.S at low or high dose, single or two shots; roughly five received placebo; per-sample allocation not given. All samples were drawn on day 63, counting from the first vaccine or placebo injection. Sequencing was performed on peripheral blood, taken in a trial of Ad26.COV2.S vaccine versus placebo. The receptor source for this set is a person between 18 and 60 years old who received the Ad26.COV2.S COVID-19 vaccine or a placebo.

V usage is TRBV4-2 and J usage is TRBJ2-1; 8 bases align to TRBD1. The CDR3 has 12 amino acids. Germline CDR1 is LGHNA and CDR2 is YNFKEQ. J gave up 14 bases and V 0 bases, and 3 bases lay outside the gene matches. The DNA of the CDR3 is TGTGCCAGCAGCCAAGATCGGGGACAGGAGTTCTTC. Translated, it gives CASSQDRGQEFF.

The rearrangement uses TRBV4-3 and TRBJ2-7, with a possible D match to TRBD2 (5 bases). V lost 4 bases to trimming and J lost 3 bases, with 16 bases between them. This CDR3 contains 15 residues. Looked up from germline, CDR1 is LGHNA and CDR2 is YSLEER. In DNA form, the CDR3 reads TGCGCCAGCAGCCGCGGAGAGTCCGGGGTCTACGAGCAGTACTTC. This sequence encodes CASSRGESGVYEQYF.

This chain links TRBV7-8 with TRBJ1-1; 9 positions agree with TRBD1. Germline-derived CDR1 and CDR2 are SGHVS and FQNEAQ. V trimming: 5 bases; J trimming: 5 bases; junction bases outside the gene matches: 9. This CDR3 is built from 15 residues. CDR3 residues: CASSLQQGARTEAFF. The CDR3 DNA is TGTGCCAGCAGCCTTCAACAGGGGGCTCGGACTGAAGCTTTCTTT.

The chain links TRBV11-2 to TRBJ2-1; D uncertain. CDR3 length equals 12 residues. Germline V lookup: CDR1 SGHAT, CDR2 FQNNGV. The V and J ends lost 4 bases and 5 bases respectively, with 6 bases between them. CDR3 in DNA: TGTGCCAGCAGCTCTATAGACAATGAGCAGTTCTTC. Protein: CASSSIDNEQFF.

The gene calls are TRBV28 and TRBJ1-1; 8 bases line up with TRBD1. CDR3 length: 13 residues. CDR1 is MDHEN and CDR2 is SYDVKM in the germline V gene. With V trimmed by 6 bases and J by 5 bases, 5 bases remained unmatched. DNA for the CDR3: TGTGCCAGCAGGACAGGGGCGGGGACTGAAGCTTTCTTT. It translates to CASRTGAGTEAFF.

This chain uses TRBV19 with TRBJ2-7, with 8 bases identical to TRBD2. CDR1 LNHDA and CDR2 SQIVND come from the germline V gene (reference sequence). Trimming took 1 base from V and 2 from J; bases not matched to a gene: 4. This CDR3 has 15 amino acids. CDR3 DNA: TGTGCCAGTAGTATAGGAGGAGCGGGGGCCTACGAGCAGTACTTC. As protein: CASSIGGAGAYEQYF.

The chain links TRBV11-3 to TRBJ2-7; D may correspond to TRBD1 or TRBD2 (6 bases each). V was pared by 4 bases and J by 5 bases, with 18 bases between. Germline values: CDR1 SGHNT, CDR2 YENEEA. This CDR3 has 15 amino acids. CDR3 sequence: CASSSRGGRGDEQYF. The CDR3 DNA sequence: TGTGCCAGCAGCTCCCGAGGGGGGAGAGGAGACGAGCAGTACTTC.

Worth noting for this clone: The junction shows a germline mismatch at one end, possibly a read error. The chain combines TRBV19 with TRBJ2-1; D possibly corresponds to TRBD2 (7 bases). CDR1 LNHDA and CDR2 SQIVND come from the germline V gene (reference sequence). The CDR3 covers 14 residues. DNA for the CDR3: TGTGCCAGCAGTAGAGGGGGGGGGCACAATGAGCAGTTCTTC. It specifies CASSRGGGHNEQFF.

The chain recombines TRBV3-1 (or the pseudogene TRBV3-2) with TRBJ2-5; 16 nucleotides match TRBD2. Trimming took 1 base from V and 5 from J; bases not matched to a gene: 10. Germline V gene sequence: CDR1 LGHDT, CDR2 YNNKEL (reference sequence). This CDR3 spans 19 amino acids. CDR3: CASSQALGTSGREGETQYF. DNA of the CDR3: TGTGCCAGCAGCCAAGCGCTTGGGACTAGCGGGAGGGAGGGTGAGACCCAGTACTTC.

This rearrangement joins TRBV6-5 to TRBJ2-7, with 10 positions matching TRBD1. The CDR3 runs to 15 residues. CDR1 and CDR2 from the germline V gene are MNHEY and SVGAGI. V shed 0 bases, J shed 6 bases, and the junction held 5 bases outside the gene matches. CDR3 nucleotide sequence: TGTGCCAGCAGTTACTCGACAGGGGGCTTGCCCGAGCAGTACTTC. Encoded protein: CASSYSTGGLPEQYF.

The gene calls are TRBV4-2 and TRBJ2-1; possibly TRBD1 or TRBD2 for D (5 bases each). Germline V CDR1 and CDR2: LGHNA, YNFKEQ. V lost 4 bases, J lost 9 bases, and 19 bases lay in between. This CDR3 contains 15 residues. The CDR3 sequence is CASSLPGTHAPEQFF. The CDR3 coding sequence is TGTGCCAGCAGCCTTCCCGGGACCCACGCCCCTGAGCAGTTCTTC.

V gene TRBV4-2 combines with J gene TRBJ1-3; D gene uncertain. Germline V gives CDR1 LGHNA, CDR2 YNFKEQ. The germline V and J ends were trimmed by 0 bases and 4 bases, with 7 bases remaining between them. This CDR3 comprises 14 residues. CDR3 sequence: CASSQDGGGNTIYF. Written as DNA, the CDR3 is TGTGCCAGCAGCCAAGATGGCGGAGGAAACACCATATATTTT.

The V and J genes are TRBV2 and TRBJ1-1, with D unclear. Trimming stripped 0 bases from V and 1 base from J, with 15 bases between. The length of the CDR3 is 17 residues. Germline V gene data show CDR1 as SNHLY and CDR2 as FYNNEI. The CDR3 sequence: CASSEALRDSGNTEAFF. The CDR3 DNA is TGTGCCAGCAGTGAAGCGCTTCGGGATTCGGGGAACACTGAAGCTTTCTTT.

In this sample, this clone turned up once. V usage is TRBV28 and J usage is TRBJ2-7; TRBD2 might be the D (6 bases). Per the germline V gene, CDR1 is MDHEN and CDR2 is SYDVKM. Trimming left V 8 bases short and J 2 bases short, with 16 bases between. The length of the CDR3 is 14 residues. CDR3 region: CASRAPGATYEQYF. Here the CDR3 DNA reads TGTGCCAGCCGGGCCCCGGGAGCGACCTACGAGCAGTACTTC.

V gene TRBV28 combines with J gene TRBJ1-6, with D unresolved. Germline loops: CDR1 MDHEN, CDR2 SYDVKM. This CDR3 contains 13 residues. V lost 5 bases and J 0 bases, leaving 2 bases between the germline ends. CDR3 sequence reads: CASSNSYNSPLHF. The CDR3 DNA reads TGTGCCAGCAGTAACTCCTATAATTCACCCCTCCACTTT.

V usage is TRBV7-9 and J usage is TRBJ1-2; perhaps TRBD1 as D (6 bases). Germline V gene lookup returns CDR1 SEHNR and CDR2 FQNEAQ (reference sequence). V was shortened by 3 bases and J by 9 bases, with 17 bases between the two germline ends. There are 14 residues in the CDR3. CDR3 loop: CASSFTGTKGSYTF. The CDR3 DNA follows: TGTGCCAGCAGCTTTACCGGGACAAAGGGGAGCTACACCTTC.

V gene TRBV4-3 combines with J gene TRBJ1-5, with 9 bases that match TRBD1. Germline trimming cut 0 bases from V and 7 bases from J; bases unmatched to any gene: 7. Germline values: CDR1 LGHNA, CDR2 YSLEER. The CDR3 has 16 amino acids. For the CDR3, the DNA is TGCGCCAGCAGCCAAGATTCGACAGGGGGGGACCAGCCCCAGCATTTT. It codes for CASSQDSTGGDQPQHF.

V usage is TRBV2 and J usage is TRBJ1-4, with D perhaps matching TRBD1 (6 bases). The germline V gene encodes CDR1 SNHLY and CDR2 FYNNEI. The CDR3 contains 17 residues. Trimming removed 5 bases from V and 0 bases from J, with 16 bases in between. This chain's CDR3 is CASSPGVLSATNEKLFF. The DNA of the CDR3 is TGTGCCAGCAGTCCAGGGGTTTTATCCGCAACTAATGAAAAACTGTTTTTT.

This chain uses TRBV6-2 or TRBV6-3 with TRBJ2-1; D is undetermined. The CDR3 extends over 16 amino acids. Germline CDR1 MNHEY, CDR2 SVGEGT. Trimming left V 2 bases short and J 0 bases short, with 11 bases between. CDR3 DNA: TGTGCCAGCAGTTACCTTGGAACGGCCTCCTACAATGAGCAGTTCTTC. Amino acids: CASSYLGTASYNEQFF.

This clone was recorded a few times. The genes are TRBV3-1 (or the pseudogene TRBV3-2) and TRBJ1-4, with D unresolved. V gave up 10 bases and J gave up 4 bases, with 13 bases separating them. CDR1 and CDR2 from the germline V gene are LGHDT and YNNKEL (reference sequence). The CDR3 is made up of 13 amino acids. The CDR3 sequence is CATRRALNEKLFF. As DNA, the CDR3 is TGTGCCACTCGAAGGGCGCTTAATGAAAAACTGTTTTTT.

J is TRBJ1-6 and V is TRBV11-2; D is ambiguous. V was cut by 0 bases and J by 11 bases, with 11 bases left in between. The CDR3 totals 14 residues. The germline CDR1 and CDR2 sequences are SGHAT and FQNNGV. The CDR3 here is CASSLEPETTPLHF. CDR3 nucleotide sequence: TGTGCCAGCAGCTTAGAACCCGAGACAACACCCCTCCACTTT.

This chain joins TRBV12-3 or TRBV12-4 and TRBJ2-1, with D perhaps TRBD2 (6 bases). Trimming shortened V by 2 bases and J by 5 bases, and 7 bases separated the two germline ends. The CDR3 is 13 amino acids. The CDR3 region is CASSLWEDNEQFF. In nucleotides, the CDR3 is TGTGCCAGCAGTTTATGGGAGGACAATGAGCAGTTCTTC.

This chain's CDR3 is CATGTVYNSPLHF. The CDR3 DNA reads as TGTGCCACAGGGACAGTCTATAATTCACCCCTCCACTTT. The chain has TRBV28 and TRBJ1-6; 7 bases align to TRBD1. Germline V gene sequence: CDR1 MDHEN, CDR2 SYDVKM. This CDR3 is built from 13 residues. Unmatched junction bases numbered 3, after V lost 10 bases and J lost 3 bases.

V usage is TRBV28 and J usage is TRBJ2-5, with D tentatively TRBD1 (5 bases). This CDR3 contains 13 residues. The germline V and J ends were trimmed by 3 bases and 3 bases, with 8 bases remaining between them. The germline gives CDR1 MDHEN, CDR2 SYDVKM. The CDR3 DNA follows: TGTGCCAGCAGTTTCAGACAGAAAGAGACCCAGTACTTC. It yields the protein CASSFRQKETQYF.

This clone has just a few counts. The gene calls are TRBV5-4 and TRBJ2-1; D unresolved. The CDR3 covers 13 residues. Germline CDR1 and CDR2: SGHNT and YYREEE (reference sequence). The V and J ends lost 3 bases and 4 bases respectively, with 8 bases between them. The CDR3 region is CASSSDAYNEQFF. CDR3 DNA: TGTGCCAGCAGCTCGGACGCTTACAATGAGCAGTTCTTC.

This sequence joins TRBV30 and TRBJ1-2; possible D gene TRBD1, 5 bases. The CDR3 is 15 amino acids. Per the germline V gene, CDR1 is GTSNPN and CDR2 is SVGIG (reference sequence). V lost 5 bases to trimming and J lost 0 bases, with 16 bases between them. The DNA of the CDR3 is TGTGCCTGGTATCCCCTGGGGGGATCTAACTATGGCTACACCTTC. It codes for CAWYPLGGSNYGYTF. Full variable domain (missing parts from reference TRBV30 and TRBJ1-2): SQTIHQWPATLVQPVGSPLSLECTVEGTSNPNLYWYRQAAGRGLQLLFYSVGIGQISSEVPQNLSASRPQDRQFILSSKKLLLSDSGFYLCAWYPLGGSNYGYTFGSGTRLTVV.

The chain links TRBV11-1 to TRBJ1-1; D is possibly TRBD1 (6 bases). The CDR3 has 14 residues. Germline V lookup: CDR1 SGHAT, CDR2 FQDESV (reference sequence). Trimming removed 5 bases from V and 3 bases from J, with 13 bases in between. The CDR3 region is CASSGLQGYTEAFF. As DNA, the CDR3 is TGTGCCAGCAGCGGGTTACAGGGTTACACTGAAGCTTTCTTT.

In DNA form, the CDR3 reads TGTGCCAGCAGTTCACTCACTAGCGGTGGGACAGATACGCAGTATTTT. Translated, it gives CASSSLTSGGTDTQYF. The chain couples TRBV7-2 to TRBJ2-3, with 8 bases that match TRBD2. V was pared by 6 bases and J by 3 bases, with 11 bases of the junction left unmatched. CDR1 and CDR2 (germline): SGHTA, FQGNSA. There are 16 residues in the CDR3.